This entry lists 7 T cell receptor beta chains sequenced from one sample in a study of cytomegalovirus exposure and HLA in healthy donors. The PCR made use of 60 Vbeta and 13 Jbeta primers. Profiled with immunoSEQ multiplex PCR; TCRdb holds only in-frame clones, not every one. The sample records some 130,000 clones, around 79% being singletons. Sequenced sample: PBMCs. These receptors were taken from a young woman in good health and CMV-seropositive.

This chain uses TRBV5-5 with TRBJ1-1; no firm D call. V lost 4 bases to trimming and J lost 4 bases, with 14 bases between them. This CDR3 has 14 amino acids. Germline V CDR1 and CDR2: SGHKS, YYEKEE (reference sequence). For the CDR3, the DNA is TGTGCCAGCAGCAGAGAACGGGAGTCCACTGAAGCTTTCTTT. This translates into CASSRERESTEAFF.

The chain employs TRBV7-9 and TRBJ1-1, with TRBD1 identical over 7 bases. This CDR3 is 12 amino acids long. V dropped 3 bases and J dropped 8; count of bases not matched to a gene: 3. Germline CDR1 SEHNR, CDR2 FQNEAQ (reference sequence). The CDR3: CASSLLTGEAFF. In DNA, the CDR3 is TGTGCCAGCAGCTTGTTGACAGGGGAAGCTTTCTTT.

The gene calls are TRBV28 and TRBJ1-2, with a weak D call TRBD1 (5 bases). This CDR3 has 15 amino acids. Germline V gene sequence: CDR1 MDHEN, CDR2 SYDVKM. Trimming took 6 bases from V and 1 from J, leaving 15 bases between them. DNA for the CDR3: TGTGCCAGCAGCCCCGTCTCGGGGGGTAACTATGGCTACACCTTC. Protein: CASSPVSGGNYGYTF.

For this clone: The junction departs from germline at one end; a sequencing error may be responsible. The J gene is TRBJ1-2, the V gene TRBV30; 7 bases fit TRBD1. The CDR3 runs to 13 residues. Germline V CDR1 and CDR2: GTSNPN, SVGIG (reference sequence). CDR3 sequence reads: CAWSPRGGSPELF. CDR3 coding DNA: TGTGCCTGGAGCCCGCGAGGGGGCTCCCCCGAGCTCTTC.

This clone is classed as medium-sized. The chain is built from TRBV5-1 and TRBJ1-2; 11 positions agree with TRBD1. CDR1 is SGHRS, CDR2 YFSETQ, per germline. V shed 3 bases and J 7 bases; nucleotides not matched to a gene: 2. This CDR3 region has 13 residues. The CDR3 DNA is TGCGCCAGCAGCTCGGGACAGGGGGTTGGCTACACCTTC. This gives the protein CASSSGQGVGYTF.

The chain has TRBV7-2 and TRBJ2-5; 9 bases agree with TRBD2. The CDR3 is made up of 15 amino acids. The V gene's germline CDR1 is SGHTA and CDR2 FQGNSA. With V trimmed by 8 bases and J by 5 bases, 12 bases remained unmatched. The chain's CDR3 is CASARDAGGLETQYF. CDR3 nucleotides: TGTGCCAGCGCGCGGGACGCGGGGGGGTTGGAGACCCAGTACTTC.

This clone was observed once. The chain recombines TRBV4-2 with TRBJ2-1; possibly TRBD2 for D (6 bases). The CDR3 sequence is 12 residues long. The germline V gene has CDR1 LGHNA and CDR2 YNFKEQ. Trimming cost V 1 base and J 12 bases, with 10 bases left between them. The CDR3 sequence is CASSQGRDSQFF. The CDR3 DNA follows: TGTGCCAGCAGCCAAGGAAGGGACTCGCAGTTCTTC.